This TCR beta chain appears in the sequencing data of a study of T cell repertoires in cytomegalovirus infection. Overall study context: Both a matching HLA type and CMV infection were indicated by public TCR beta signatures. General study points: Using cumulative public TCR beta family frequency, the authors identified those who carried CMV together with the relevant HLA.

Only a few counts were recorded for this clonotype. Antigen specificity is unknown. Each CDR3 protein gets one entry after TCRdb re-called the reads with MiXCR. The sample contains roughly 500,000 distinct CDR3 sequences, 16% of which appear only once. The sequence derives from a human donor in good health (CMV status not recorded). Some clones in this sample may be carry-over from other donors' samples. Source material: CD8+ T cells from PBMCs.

The CDR3 is CASIPSGGATEAFF. CDR3 in DNA: TGTGCCAGCATCCCATCGGGGGGAGCCACTGAAGCTTTCTTT. The J gene is TRBJ1-1, the V gene TRBV27, with D possibly TRBD1 on 5 matching bases. Germline CDR1 and CDR2: MNHEY and SMNVEV (reference sequence). With 7 bases removed from V and 4 bases from J, the gap between germline ends came to 16 bases. The CDR3 covers 14 residues.